The 23 T cell receptor beta chains given below trace back to one sample, sequenced in a study of T-cell reconstitution after alpha-beta-depleted transplantation in children. Unique molecular identifiers were built into the TCRbeta library. TCRdb re-called the PCR reads through MiXCR, storing one row per CDR3 protein. The table lists more than 250,000 distinct CDR3 sequences, 9.9% of them singletons, with around 9.1% in the top ten. The source was PBMCs from the stem cell graft donor, collected from the stem cell graft. The receptors were sampled from a human donor who donated a stem cell graft to a child with SCID.

The chain has TRBV9 and TRBJ2-6; 7 nucleotides match TRBD1. The germline V gene has CDR1 SGDLS and CDR2 YYNGEE. J was trimmed by 2 bases and V by 0 bases; bases with no gene match: 2. This CDR3 is 16 amino acids long. In DNA, the CDR3 is TGTGCCAGCAGCGTAGCTACAGGGGCTGGGGCCAACGTCCTGACTTTC. It specifies CASSVATGAGANVLTF.

In this sample, this clonotype turned up many times. CDR3 DNA: TGTGCCAGCAGTGTGGAAACTAGCGGGGGCACAGATACGCAGTATTTT. Protein product: CASSVETSGGTDTQYF. The chain joins TRBV2 to TRBJ2-3, with 10 bases identical to TRBD2. CDR1 is SNHLY, CDR2 FYNNEI, per germline. The CDR3 is made up of 16 amino acids. The J segment lost 1 base and the V segment lost 4 bases, leaving 5 bases of the junction unmatched. Together with reference TRBV2 and TRBJ2-3, the CDR3 gives the full variable domain: EPEVTQTPSHQVTQMGQEVILRCVPISNHLYFYWYRQILGQKVEFLVSFYNNEISEKSEIFDDQFSVERPDGSNFTLKIRSTKLEDSAMYFCASSVETSGGTDTQYFGPGTRLTVL.

This clonotype was recorded many times. This chain joins TRBV11-2 and TRBJ2-7; D gene unclear. This CDR3 region has 15 residues. The V end lost 1 base, the J end lost 2 bases, and 12 bases lay between the germline ends. Looked up from germline, CDR1 is SGHAT and CDR2 is FQNNGV. The CDR3: CASSLGFSGAYEQYF. The CDR3 DNA is TGTGCCAGCAGCTTAGGTTTTAGTGGGGCCTACGAGCAGTACTTC.

This clonotype occurred many times. The rearrangement joins TRBV5-1 to TRBJ2-7; the match to TRBD2 covers 10 bases. The CDR3 spans 15 residues. CDR1 is SGHRS, CDR2 YFSETQ, per germline. V lost 0 bases and J lost 3; bases outside the gene matches: 3. CDR3 residues: CASSLVASGGYEQYF. The CDR3 DNA is TGCGCCAGCAGCTTGGTTGCTAGCGGGGGCTACGAGCAGTACTTC.

This clonotype was seen only a few times. V gene TRBV12-3 or TRBV12-4 combines with J gene TRBJ1-5, with D unclear. V dropped 4 bases and J dropped 11 bases, with 12 bases sitting between them. CDR3 length equals 12 residues. CDR3 amino acids: CASSSGLMAQHF. CDR3 DNA: TGTGCCAGCAGTTCCGGGTTGATGGCCCAGCATTTT.

There are many counts of this clonotype. The rearrangement uses TRBV5-1 and TRBJ2-1; 9 bases line up with TRBD1. The J segment lost 4 bases and the V segment lost 7 bases, leaving 9 bases of the junction unmatched. The CDR3 is 15 residues long. Germline V CDR1 and CDR2: SGHRS, YFSETQ. The CDR3: CASFTAGTGYNEQFF. CDR3 DNA: TGCGCCAGCTTCACAGCCGGGACAGGGTACAATGAGCAGTTCTTC.

This clonotype has just a few counts. The rearrangement uses TRBV3-1 and TRBJ1-2; 9 bases match TRBD1. V shed 0 bases, J shed 8 bases, and the junction held 7 bases outside the gene matches. This CDR3 has 15 residues. The V gene's germline CDR1 is LGHDT and CDR2 YNNKEL (reference sequence). The CDR3 spells CASSQDLGTGSGYTF. DNA of the CDR3: TGTGCCAGCAGCCAAGATTTGGGGACAGGGTCCGGCTACACCTTC.

The chain uses TRBV12-3 or TRBV12-4 and TRBJ1-6; no clear D gene. With 6 bases removed from V and 7 bases from J, the gap between germline ends came to 19 bases. There are 16 residues in the CDR3. In nucleotides, the CDR3 is TGTGCCAGCAGGCCGAGGACGAGCGCTGGAAATTCACCCCTCCACTTT. It yields the protein CASRPRTSAGNSPLHF.

The CDR3 loop reads CASSWQGGEQYF. In DNA, the CDR3 is TGTGCCAGCAGCTGGCAGGGTGGCGAGCAGTACTTC. This rearrangement joins TRBV3-1 to TRBJ2-7; the D gene is possibly TRBD1 (5 bases). V was trimmed by 5 bases and J by 6 bases, leaving 11 bases between them. Germline values: CDR1 LGHDT, CDR2 YNNKEL (reference sequence). The CDR3 spans 12 residues.

The CDR3 loop is CASREWSSGANVLTF. The DNA for the CDR3 is TGTGCCAGCAGAGAATGGAGCTCTGGGGCCAACGTCCTGACTTTC. The gene calls are TRBV12-3 or TRBV12-4 and TRBJ2-6; no definite D call. The V and J ends lost 6 bases and 0 bases respectively, with 9 bases between them. The CDR3 extends over 15 amino acids.

The chain recombines TRBV2 with TRBJ2-6; TRBD1 matches at 12 bases. Per the germline V gene, CDR1 is SNHLY and CDR2 is FYNNEI. V gave up 5 bases and J gave up 0 bases; unmatched junction bases: 8. The CDR3 loop spans 19 amino acids. CDR3 nucleotides: TGTGCCAGCAGTAACCGGGACAGGGGGCGGTTCTCTGGGGCCAACGTCCTGACTTTC. The encoded protein is CASSNRDRGRFSGANVLTF.

In its sample, this clonotype was seen a few times. The rearrangement links TRBV20-1 to TRBJ2-3, with 9 bases aligning to TRBD2. Germline CDR1 and CDR2: DFQATT and SNEGSKA (reference sequence). Trimming took 8 bases from V and 6 from J; bases not matched to a gene: 12. This CDR3 has 14 residues. CDR3 nucleotides: TGCAGTCCCAGGGGCGGGGGGGCAAAGGATACGCAGTATTTT. Amino acid sequence: CSPRGGGAKDTQYF.

This rearrangement joins TRBV10-3 to TRBJ2-3; 10 bases line up with TRBD2. Germline CDR1 ENHRY, CDR2 SYGVKD. The CDR3 totals 16 residues. V trimming: 4 bases; J trimming: 6 bases; junction bases outside the gene matches: 10. CDR3 region: CAISGTSGEGGDTQYF. As DNA, the CDR3 is TGTGCCATCAGTGGCACTAGCGGGGAAGGCGGGGATACGCAGTATTTT.

The rearrangement joins TRBV14 to TRBJ1-2; D is unresolved. The CDR3 has 13 amino acids. Per germline, CDR1 SGHDN and CDR2 FVKESK. V lost 0 bases, J lost 7 bases, and 9 bases lay in between. For the CDR3, the DNA is TGTGCCAGCAGCCAAGATCCGGGCGGTGGCTACACCTTC. Translated: CASSQDPGGGYTF.

This clonotype was counted only a few times. This chain connects TRBV12-3 or TRBV12-4 to TRBJ2-3; D may be TRBD1 (5 bases). V shed 5 bases and J shed 4 bases, with 16 bases lying between them. The CDR3 has 15 residues. The CDR3 protein is CASSPNGAWADTQYF. The CDR3 bases are TGTGCCAGCAGTCCTAATGGGGCTTGGGCAGATACGCAGTATTTT.

This clonotype was detected only a few times. This rearrangement joins TRBV7-9 to TRBJ2-1; no definite D call. The CDR3 covers 15 residues. The V end lost 5 bases, the J end lost 2 bases, and 13 bases lay between the germline ends. Germline-derived CDR1 and CDR2 are SEHNR and FQNEAQ (reference sequence). This CDR3 is CASSPSSTAYNEQFF. CDR3 nucleotide sequence: TGTGCCAGCAGCCCGTCCTCTACCGCCTACAATGAGCAGTTCTTC. The whole variable domain, remainder taken from reference TRBV7-9 and TRBJ2-1, is DTGVSQNPRHKITKRGQNVTFRCDPISEHNRLYWYRQTLGQGPEFLTYFQNEAQLEKSRLLSDRFSAERPKGSFSTLEIQRTEQGDSAMYLCASSPSSTAYNEQFFGPGTRLTVL.

This clonotype was seen only a few times. As DNA, the CDR3 is TGTGCCGGATCCCCCCTCGGGGATGAGCAGTTCTTC. Encoded protein: CAGSPLGDEQFF. This sequence joins TRBV7-9 and TRBJ2-1; D might be TRBD2 (5 bases). The CDR3 runs 12 residues. The V and J ends lost 11 bases and 8 bases respectively, with 16 bases between them. CDR1 SEHNR and CDR2 FQNEAQ come from the germline V gene (reference sequence).

Points on this clonotype: No conserved phenylalanine or tryptophan ends this CDR3, so it is likely a read error. The DNA is omitted, as the CDR3 cannot be located on it reliably, and the CDR3 follows TCRdb's listing. The V and J genes are TRBV3-1 and TRBJ2-1; the table gives TRBD1 as D, unverified against the DNA. The CDR3 is 11 amino acids long, termini counted. Per germline, CDR1 LGHDT and CDR2 YNNKEL (reference sequence). The CDR3 region is CASSQGYRTFL.

The chain uses TRBV2 and TRBJ1-1; no clear D. Germline CDR1 SNHLY, CDR2 FYNNEI. V was cut by 8 bases and J by 7 bases, with 5 bases left in between. The CDR3 spans 9 residues. The CDR3 nucleotides are TGTGCCAGCGGAGTTGAAGCTTTCTTT. As protein: CASGVEAFF.

In its sample, this clonotype was seen a few times. The rearrangement uses TRBV7-2 and TRBJ2-3, with D uncertain. The CDR3 is 13 residues long. V was cut by 5 bases and J by 6 bases, with 12 bases left in between. CDR1 and CDR2 (germline): SGHTA, FQGNSA. The CDR3 loop reads CASSRKTGDTQYF. The CDR3 coding sequence is TGTGCCAGCAGCCGGAAGACTGGGGATACGCAGTATTTT. The whole variable domain, remainder taken from reference TRBV7-2 and TRBJ2-3, is GAGVSQSPSNKVTEKGKDVELRCDPISGHTALYWYRQSLGQGLEFLIYFQGNSAPDKSGLPSDRFSAERTGGSVSTLTIQRTQQEDSAVYLCASSRKTGDTQYFGPGTRLTVL.

The rearrangement joins TRBV9 to TRBJ2-1; 11 bases match TRBD2. The CDR3 has 15 amino acids. V lost 0 bases, J lost 10 bases, and 6 bases stayed unmatched. Germline lookup yields CDR1 SGDLS and CDR2 YYNGEE. The CDR3 loop reads CASSVEVAGGGEQFF. CDR3 DNA sequence: TGTGCCAGCAGCGTAGAGGTAGCGGGGGGGGGAGAGCAGTTCTTC.

There are many counts of this clonotype. V and J are TRBV9 and TRBJ2-1, with TRBD2 matching 8 bases. Germline trimming cut 4 bases from V and 10 bases from J; bases unmatched to any gene: 13. In germline, CDR1 is SGDLS, CDR2 YYNGEE. The CDR3 spans 15 residues. The CDR3 loop is CASSPHGGELQEQFF. The CDR3 DNA follows: TGTGCCAGCAGCCCTCACGGGGGGGAGCTCCAGGAGCAGTTCTTC.

The chain combines TRBV9 with TRBJ1-2; no firm D call. Germline CDR1 reads SGDLS; CDR2 reads YYNGEE. The CDR3 runs 15 residues. Trimming stripped 2 bases from V and 8 bases from J, with 19 bases between. CDR3 loop: CASSVDSSPMGGYTF. For the CDR3, the DNA is TGTGCCAGCAGCGTGGATAGTTCGCCTATGGGGGGCTACACCTTC.